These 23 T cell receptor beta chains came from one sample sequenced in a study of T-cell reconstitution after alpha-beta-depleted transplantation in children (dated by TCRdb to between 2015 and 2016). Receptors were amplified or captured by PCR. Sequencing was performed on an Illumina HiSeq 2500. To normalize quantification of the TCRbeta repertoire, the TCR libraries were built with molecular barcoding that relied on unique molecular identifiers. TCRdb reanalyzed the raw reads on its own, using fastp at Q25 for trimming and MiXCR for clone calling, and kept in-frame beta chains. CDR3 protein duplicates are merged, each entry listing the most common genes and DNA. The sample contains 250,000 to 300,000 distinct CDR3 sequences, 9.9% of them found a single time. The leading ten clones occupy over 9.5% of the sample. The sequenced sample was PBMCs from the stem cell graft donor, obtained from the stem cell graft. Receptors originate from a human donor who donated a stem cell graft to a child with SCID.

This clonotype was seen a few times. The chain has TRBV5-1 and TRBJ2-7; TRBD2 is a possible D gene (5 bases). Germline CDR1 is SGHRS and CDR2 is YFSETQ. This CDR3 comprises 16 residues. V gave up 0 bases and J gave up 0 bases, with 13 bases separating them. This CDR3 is CASSLGGSGSSYEQYF. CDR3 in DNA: TGCGCCAGCAGCTTGGGGGGTTCGGGGAGCTCCTACGAGCAGTACTTC.

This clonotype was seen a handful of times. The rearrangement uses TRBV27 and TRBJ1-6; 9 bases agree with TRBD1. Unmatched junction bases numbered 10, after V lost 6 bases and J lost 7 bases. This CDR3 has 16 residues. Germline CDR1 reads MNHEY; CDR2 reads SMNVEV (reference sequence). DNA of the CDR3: TGTGCCAGCAGCTTCAAAGGACAGGGGCGAAATTCACCCCTCCACTTT. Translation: CASSFKGQGRNSPLHF.

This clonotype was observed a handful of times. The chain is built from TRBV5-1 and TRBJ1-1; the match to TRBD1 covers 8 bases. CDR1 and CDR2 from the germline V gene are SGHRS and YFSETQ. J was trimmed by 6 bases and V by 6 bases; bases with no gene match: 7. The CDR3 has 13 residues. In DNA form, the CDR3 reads TGCGCCAGCACCGGACAGGGTTCGCCTGAAGCTTTCTTT. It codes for CASTGQGSPEAFF.

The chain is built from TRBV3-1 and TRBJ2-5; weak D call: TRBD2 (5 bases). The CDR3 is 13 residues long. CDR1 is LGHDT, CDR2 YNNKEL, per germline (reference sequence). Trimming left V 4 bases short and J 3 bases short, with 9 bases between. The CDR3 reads CASSPWTEETQYF. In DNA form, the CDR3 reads TGTGCCAGCAGCCCCTGGACTGAAGAGACCCAGTACTTC.

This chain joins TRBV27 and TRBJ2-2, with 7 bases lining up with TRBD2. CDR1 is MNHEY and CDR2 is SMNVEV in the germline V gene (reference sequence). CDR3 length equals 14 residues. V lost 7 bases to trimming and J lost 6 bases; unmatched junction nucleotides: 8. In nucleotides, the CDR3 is TGTGCCAGCACATTGGTGGGAGGGCCCGGGGAGCTGTTTTTT. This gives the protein CASTLVGGPGELFF.

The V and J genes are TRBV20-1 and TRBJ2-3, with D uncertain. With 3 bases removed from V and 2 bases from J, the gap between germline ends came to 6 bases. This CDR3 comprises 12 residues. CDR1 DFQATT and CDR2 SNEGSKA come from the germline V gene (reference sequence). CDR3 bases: TGCAGTGCTAGTGGACCCACAGATACGCAGTATTTT. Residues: CSASGPTDTQYF.

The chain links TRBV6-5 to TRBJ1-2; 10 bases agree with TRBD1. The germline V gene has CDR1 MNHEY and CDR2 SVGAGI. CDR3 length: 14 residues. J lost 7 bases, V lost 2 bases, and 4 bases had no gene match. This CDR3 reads CASSYGDRGSGYTF. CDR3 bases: TGTGCCAGCAGTTACGGGGACAGGGGAAGTGGCTACACCTTC.

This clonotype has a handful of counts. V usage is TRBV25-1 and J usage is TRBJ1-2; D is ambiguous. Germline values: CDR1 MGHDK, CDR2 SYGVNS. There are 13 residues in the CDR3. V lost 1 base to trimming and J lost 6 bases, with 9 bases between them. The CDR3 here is CASSEWGSHGYTF. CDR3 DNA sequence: TGTGCCAGCAGTGAATGGGGATCCCATGGCTACACCTTC.

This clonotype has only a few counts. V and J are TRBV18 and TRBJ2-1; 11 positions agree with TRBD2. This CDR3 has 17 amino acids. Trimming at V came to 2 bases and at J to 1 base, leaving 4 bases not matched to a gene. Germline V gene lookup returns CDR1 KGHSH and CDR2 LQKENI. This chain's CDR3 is CASSPTSGGESYNEQFF. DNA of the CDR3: TGTGCCAGCTCACCAACTAGCGGGGGAGAGTCCTACAATGAGCAGTTCTTC.

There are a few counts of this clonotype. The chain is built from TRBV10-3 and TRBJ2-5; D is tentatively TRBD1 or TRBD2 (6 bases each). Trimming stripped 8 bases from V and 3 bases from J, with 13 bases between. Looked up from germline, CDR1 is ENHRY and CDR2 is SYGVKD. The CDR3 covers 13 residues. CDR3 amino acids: CAIAGGAKETQYF. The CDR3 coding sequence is TGTGCCATCGCCGGGGGCGCGAAAGAGACCCAGTACTTC.

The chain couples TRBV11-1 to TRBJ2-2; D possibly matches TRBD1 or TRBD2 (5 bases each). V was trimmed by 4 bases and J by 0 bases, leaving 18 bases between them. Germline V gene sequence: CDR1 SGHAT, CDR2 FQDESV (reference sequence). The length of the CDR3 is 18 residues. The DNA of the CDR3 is TGTGCCAGCAGCTCACCTCCGGGGCAGGCCCCGAACACCGGGGAGCTGTTTTTT. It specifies CASSSPPGQAPNTGELFF.

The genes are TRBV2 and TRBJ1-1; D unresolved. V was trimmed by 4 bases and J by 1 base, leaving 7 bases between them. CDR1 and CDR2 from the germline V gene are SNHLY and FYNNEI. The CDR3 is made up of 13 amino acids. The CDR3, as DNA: TGTGCCAGCAGTGCCCGGGAGAACACTGAAGCTTTCTTT. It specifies CASSARENTEAFF.

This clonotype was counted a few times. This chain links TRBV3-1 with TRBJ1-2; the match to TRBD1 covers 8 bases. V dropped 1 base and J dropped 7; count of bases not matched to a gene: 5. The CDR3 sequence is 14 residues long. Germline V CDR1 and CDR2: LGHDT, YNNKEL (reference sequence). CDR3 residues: CASSQAGGVRGYTF. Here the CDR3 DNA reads TGTGCCAGCAGCCAAGCAGGGGGCGTACGTGGCTACACCTTC.

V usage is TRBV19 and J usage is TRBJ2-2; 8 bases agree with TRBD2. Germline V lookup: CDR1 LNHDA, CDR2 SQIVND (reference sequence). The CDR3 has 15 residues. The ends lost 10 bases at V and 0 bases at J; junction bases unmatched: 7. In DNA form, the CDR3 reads TGTGCCACCCGACTAGCGAAACCGAACACCGGGGAGCTGTTTTTT. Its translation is CATRLAKPNTGELFF.

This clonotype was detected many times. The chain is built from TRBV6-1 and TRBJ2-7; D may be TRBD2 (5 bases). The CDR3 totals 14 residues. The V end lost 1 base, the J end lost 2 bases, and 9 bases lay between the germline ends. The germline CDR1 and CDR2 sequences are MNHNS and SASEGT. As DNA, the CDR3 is TGTGCCAGCAGTGAAGATGCCGGGGCCTACGAGCAGTACTTC. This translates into CASSEDAGAYEQYF.

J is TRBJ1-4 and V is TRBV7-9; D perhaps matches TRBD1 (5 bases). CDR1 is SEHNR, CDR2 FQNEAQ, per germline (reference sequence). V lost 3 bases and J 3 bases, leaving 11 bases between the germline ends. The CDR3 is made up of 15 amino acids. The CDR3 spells CASSFGTPANEKLFF. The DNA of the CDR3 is TGTGCCAGCAGCTTTGGGACCCCCGCTAATGAAAAACTGTTTTTT.

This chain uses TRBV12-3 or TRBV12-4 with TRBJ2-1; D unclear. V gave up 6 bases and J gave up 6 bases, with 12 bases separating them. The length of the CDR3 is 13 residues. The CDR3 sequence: CASRTRTPNEQFF. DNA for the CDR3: TGTGCCAGCAGAACTCGAACCCCCAATGAGCAGTTCTTC.

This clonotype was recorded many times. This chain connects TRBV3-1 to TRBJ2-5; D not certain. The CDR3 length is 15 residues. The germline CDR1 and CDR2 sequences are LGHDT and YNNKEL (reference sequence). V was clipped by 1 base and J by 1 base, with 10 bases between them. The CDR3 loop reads CASSQGRIAQETQYF. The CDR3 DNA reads TGTGCCAGCAGCCAAGGTCGGATAGCCCAAGAGACCCAGTACTTC.

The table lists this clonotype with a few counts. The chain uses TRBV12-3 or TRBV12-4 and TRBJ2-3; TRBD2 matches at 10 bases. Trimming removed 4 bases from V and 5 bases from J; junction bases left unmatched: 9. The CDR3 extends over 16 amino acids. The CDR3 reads CASSSISGGHGDTQYF. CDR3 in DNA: TGTGCCAGCAGTTCCATTAGCGGGGGGCATGGAGATACGCAGTATTTT.

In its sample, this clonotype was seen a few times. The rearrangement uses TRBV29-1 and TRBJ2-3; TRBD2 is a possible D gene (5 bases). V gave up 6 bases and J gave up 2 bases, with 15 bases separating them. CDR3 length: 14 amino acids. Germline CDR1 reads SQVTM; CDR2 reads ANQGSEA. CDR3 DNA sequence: TGCAGCGTGACTCCCGAGGGTCCCACAGATACGCAGTATTTT. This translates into CSVTPEGPTDTQYF.

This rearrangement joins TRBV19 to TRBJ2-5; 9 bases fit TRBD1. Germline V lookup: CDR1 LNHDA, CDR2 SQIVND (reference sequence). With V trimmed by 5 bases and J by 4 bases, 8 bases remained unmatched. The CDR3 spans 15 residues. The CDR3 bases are TGTGCCAGTAGTCCGAGGGGACAGGGAAGAGAGACCCAGTACTTC. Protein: CASSPRGQGRETQYF.

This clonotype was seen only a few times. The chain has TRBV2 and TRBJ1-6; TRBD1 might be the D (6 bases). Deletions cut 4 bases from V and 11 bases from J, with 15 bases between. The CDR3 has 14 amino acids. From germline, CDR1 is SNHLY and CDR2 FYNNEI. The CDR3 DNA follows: TGTGCCAGCAGTGCAGAACAGGGTTTAACACCCCTCCACTTT. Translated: CASSAEQGLTPLHF.

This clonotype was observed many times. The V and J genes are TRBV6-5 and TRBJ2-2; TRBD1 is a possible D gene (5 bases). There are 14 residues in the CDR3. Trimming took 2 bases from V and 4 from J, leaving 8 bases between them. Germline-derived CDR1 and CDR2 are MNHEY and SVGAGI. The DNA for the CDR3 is TGTGCCAGCAGTTACGTCAGGGCCACCGGGGAGCTGTTTTTT. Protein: CASSYVRATGELFF.